The 32 T cell receptor beta chains in this list originate from one sample, sequenced in a study of T-cell reconstitution after alpha-beta-depleted transplantation in children. It was with unique molecular identifiers that the TCRbeta library was prepared. Each CDR3 protein gets one entry after TCRdb re-called the PCR reads with MiXCR. The table has a few hundred thousand distinct CDR3 sequences, 10% seen once; the top ten hold more than 2%. The sequencing used PBMCs from the stem cell graft donor, collected from the stem cell graft. These receptors came from a human donor who donated a stem cell graft to a child with acute lymphoblastic leukemia.

This clonotype has only a few counts. The rearrangement uses TRBV5-1 and TRBJ2-6; tentatively, D is TRBD1 (5 bases). V dropped 0 bases and J dropped 0 bases, with 13 bases sitting between them. This CDR3 has 18 amino acids. Germline V gene lookup returns CDR1 SGHRS and CDR2 YFSETQ. CDR3 DNA: TGCGCCAGCAGCTTGGATGCAGGGTTTAGCTCTGGGGCCAACGTCCTGACTTTC. Translation gives CASSLDAGFSSGANVLTF.

The chain recombines TRBV5-1 with TRBJ2-5, with a weak D call TRBD1 (6 bases). CDR3 length: 17 residues. Trimming pared 4 bases from V and 0 bases from J, leaving 19 bases between. CDR1 SGHRS and CDR2 YFSETQ come from the germline V gene. CDR3 coding DNA: TGCGCCAGCAGCGATGGTGGTGGGACACGAAACCAAGAGACCCAGTACTTC. Protein product: CASSDGGGTRNQETQYF.

The chain uses TRBV7-8 and TRBJ2-5; 7 bases fit TRBD2. The CDR3 covers 14 residues. Germline-derived CDR1 and CDR2 are SGHVS and FQNEAQ. Germline trimming cut 5 bases from V and 4 bases from J; bases unmatched to any gene: 7. CDR3 loop: CASSGLDGLETQYF. For the CDR3, the DNA is TGTGCCAGCAGCGGACTAGATGGTTTAGAGACCCAGTACTTC.

This clonotype has a count of ten or more. The chain couples TRBV29-1 to TRBJ2-1, with 12 bases aligning to TRBD2. Germline-derived CDR1 and CDR2 are SQVTM and ANQGSEA. The CDR3 runs to 13 residues. V lost 4 bases and J lost 8; bases outside the gene matches: 3. The CDR3 loop reads CSVGLAGDHEQFF. Here the CDR3 DNA reads TGCAGCGTTGGACTAGCGGGAGACCATGAGCAGTTCTTC.

This clonotype was observed many times. The V gene is TRBV5-1, the J gene TRBJ2-7, with 11 positions matching TRBD2. CDR3 length: 15 amino acids. Germline loops: CDR1 SGHRS, CDR2 YFSETQ. Germline trimming cut 0 bases from V and 3 bases from J; bases unmatched to any gene: 2. The CDR3 nucleotides read TGCGCCAGCAGCTTGGGACTAGCGGGATACTACGAGCAGTACTTC. Amino acid sequence: CASSLGLAGYYEQYF.

The genes are TRBV6-5 and TRBJ1-4, with D possibly matching TRBD1 (6 bases). The CDR3 contains 16 residues. The V and J ends lost 0 bases and 0 bases respectively, with 8 bases between them. The V gene's germline CDR1 is MNHEY and CDR2 SVGAGI. This CDR3 reads CASSYSAGATNEKLFF. The DNA of the CDR3 is TGTGCCAGCAGTTACTCGGCAGGGGCAACTAATGAAAAACTGTTTTTT.

The J gene is TRBJ2-7, the V gene TRBV5-1; D is unresolved. This CDR3 region has 14 residues. The V and J ends lost 2 bases and 4 bases respectively, with 13 bases between them. Germline CDR1 reads SGHRS; CDR2 reads YFSETQ. Here the CDR3 DNA reads TGCGCCAGCAGCTTAACGGGCGCAGAGTACGAGCAGTACTTC. Its protein product is CASSLTGAEYEQYF.

The chain couples TRBV5-1 to TRBJ1-5, with 9 bases matching TRBD1. V gave up 2 bases and J gave up 4 bases; unmatched junction bases: 4. The CDR3 loop spans 15 amino acids. Germline-derived CDR1 and CDR2 are SGHRS and YFSETQ. The CDR3 loop reads CASSFDRGTNQPQHF. CDR3 nucleotides: TGCGCCAGCAGCTTCGACAGGGGGACGAATCAGCCCCAGCATTTT.

This clonotype was picked up many times. V and J are TRBV4-2 and TRBJ2-7; 7 nucleotides match TRBD2. The germline V gene has CDR1 LGHNA and CDR2 YNFKEQ. Trimming removed 4 bases from V and 6 bases from J; junction bases left unmatched: 12. This CDR3 spans 15 amino acids. CDR3 amino acids: CASSLSLLAAGEQYF. In DNA, the CDR3 is TGTGCCAGCAGCCTCAGCCTGCTAGCGGCGGGCGAGCAGTACTTC.

The chain recombines TRBV5-1 with TRBJ1-6; D gene uncertain. Germline V gene sequence: CDR1 SGHRS, CDR2 YFSETQ. V was trimmed by 7 bases and J by 7 bases, leaving 21 bases between them. The CDR3 totals 16 residues. The CDR3, as DNA: TGCGCCAGCCAAGTAGGAGGAGGAGAGGGCAATTCACCCCTCCACTTT. Encoded protein: CASQVGGGEGNSPLHF.

This clonotype has more than one count but fewer than ten. V gene TRBV7-2 combines with J gene TRBJ2-5, with D perhaps matching TRBD2 (6 bases). The germline gives CDR1 SGHTA, CDR2 FQGNSA. Trimming removed 6 bases from V and 4 bases from J, with 18 bases in between. The CDR3 is made up of 15 amino acids. The CDR3 bases are TGTGCCAGCAGTTCGACGGGACTCCCCGGAGAGACCCAGTACTTC. Translating it yields CASSSTGLPGETQYF.

The chain uses TRBV11-1 and TRBJ2-1; TRBD2 aligns across 16 bases. CDR1 and CDR2 from the germline V gene are SGHAT and FQDESV (reference sequence). The length of the CDR3 is 19 residues. The ends lost 5 bases at V and 4 bases at J; junction bases unmatched: 11. The CDR3 nucleotides read TGTGCCAGCAGCCCACTGGGACTAGCGGGAGGGCCAGCATACAATGAGCAGTTCTTC. Translated, it gives CASSPLGLAGGPAYNEQFF.

This clonotype was seen at least ten times. This sequence joins TRBV2 and TRBJ1-2, with 10 bases lining up with TRBD1. V shed 5 bases and J 4 bases; nucleotides not matched to a gene: 7. The CDR3 length is 15 residues. The germline gives CDR1 SNHLY, CDR2 FYNNEI. CDR3 sequence: CASSSDRGLGYGYTF. CDR3 nucleotide sequence: TGTGCCAGCAGTTCCGACAGGGGGCTGGGCTATGGCTACACCTTC.

This clonotype was seen at least ten times. DNA of the CDR3: TGTGCCAGCAGTCCTGTAGCGGGAGCCACCTACAATGAGCAGTTCTTC. It yields the protein CASSPVAGATYNEQFF. The gene calls are TRBV12-3 or TRBV12-4 and TRBJ2-1, with TRBD2 matching 9 bases. The CDR3 has 16 amino acids. The J segment lost 2 bases and the V segment lost 5 bases, leaving 7 bases of the junction unmatched.

This clonotype was seen only a few times. The rearrangement uses TRBV11-2 and TRBJ2-2; D uncertain. Trimming removed 0 bases from V and 2 bases from J, with 7 bases in between. Per the germline V gene, CDR1 is SGHAT and CDR2 is FQNNGV. The CDR3 is 15 amino acids. Written as DNA, the CDR3 is TGTGCCAGCAGCTTAGATTGGCTAAACACCGGGGAGCTGTTTTTT. This encodes CASSLDWLNTGELFF.

This clonotype was seen a few times. The V call is TRBV12-3 or TRBV12-4, the J call TRBJ2-1; the match to TRBD2 covers 8 bases. V was clipped by 0 bases and J by 9 bases; unmatched bases: 10. CDR3 length equals 16 residues. Written as DNA, the CDR3 is TGTGCCAGCAGTTTAGCGCGGGGGGAGGGCCGTGTTGAGCAGTTCTTC. This codes for CASSLARGEGRVEQFF.

This clonotype was observed many times. The J gene is TRBJ2-2, the V gene TRBV5-1, with a possible D match to TRBD1 (6 bases). The ends were cut back, 4 bases at V and 0 bases at J, with 13 bases in the middle. The germline V gene has CDR1 SGHRS and CDR2 YFSETQ. The CDR3 spans 16 residues. The CDR3 DNA sequence: TGCGCCAGCAGCCTGGGACACGTAACGAACACCGGGGAGCTGTTTTTT. This encodes CASSLGHVTNTGELFF.

The rearrangement uses TRBV7-9 and TRBJ2-3, with 11 bases aligning to TRBD2. Unmatched junction bases numbered 2, after V lost 5 bases and J lost 4 bases. The CDR3 length is 14 residues. Germline CDR1 SEHNR, CDR2 FQNEAQ (reference sequence). CDR3 in DNA: TGTGCCAGCAGCGCTAGCGGGAGGCCAGATACGCAGTATTTT. It is translated as CASSASGRPDTQYF.

This clonotype was observed a few times. This sequence joins TRBV7-9 and TRBJ2-6; no reliable D call. The CDR3 totals 16 residues. Germline values: CDR1 SEHNR, CDR2 FQNEAQ (reference sequence). V lost 5 bases and J lost 5, with 16 bases in between. CDR3 region: CASSRETLLRANVLTF. The CDR3 nucleotides read TGTGCCAGCAGCCGAGAAACACTGCTCAGGGCCAACGTCCTGACTTTC.

The rearrangement uses TRBV5-5 and TRBJ2-5, with D possibly being TRBD1 (6 bases). Germline V gene sequence: CDR1 SGHKS, CDR2 YYEKEE (reference sequence). Trimming stripped 3 bases from V and 4 bases from J, with 19 bases between. The CDR3 has 16 residues. The CDR3 DNA follows: TGTGCCAGCAGCTCGGGACACAACCCCCTGAGAGAGACCCAGTACTTC. Translated: CASSSGHNPLRETQYF. The variable domain in full, completed from reference TRBV5-5 and TRBJ2-5, reads DAGVTQSPTHLIKTRGQQVTLRCSPISGHKSVSWYQQVLGQGPQFIFQYYEKEERGRGNFPDRFSARQFPNYSSELNVNALLLGDSALYLCASSSGHNPLRETQYFGPGTRLLVL.

This clonotype turned up a few times. The chain couples TRBV27 to TRBJ2-7; D gene ambiguous. The CDR3 consists of 17 residues. With 3 bases removed from V and 4 bases from J, the gap between germline ends came to 22 bases. In germline, CDR1 is MNHEY, CDR2 SMNVEV (reference sequence). The CDR3: CASSFRSSHPTPYEQYF. As DNA, the CDR3 is TGTGCCAGCAGTTTCAGGTCCTCGCACCCTACCCCTTACGAGCAGTACTTC.

This sequence joins TRBV6-5 and TRBJ2-5; D unresolved. Germline V gene data show CDR1 as MNHEY and CDR2 as SVGAGI. V lost 1 base to trimming and J lost 1 base, with 7 bases between them. CDR3 length equals 14 residues. Here the CDR3 DNA reads TGTGCCAGCAGTTACTATGGCGCCCAAGAGACCCAGTACTTC. It specifies CASSYYGAQETQYF.

This clonotype was seen only a few times. The rearrangement uses TRBV15 and TRBJ2-5; D possibly corresponds to TRBD1 (5 bases). Germline V gene sequence: CDR1 LNHNV, CDR2 YYDKDF (reference sequence). V lost 3 bases to trimming and J lost 1 base, with 12 bases between them. The CDR3 covers 15 residues. This chain's CDR3 is CATSRDTVVQETQYF. For the CDR3, the DNA is TGTGCCACCAGCAGGGACACGGTCGTCCAAGAGACCCAGTACTTC.

This clonotype was found many times. V is TRBV4-3 and J is TRBJ1-1; the D gene is possibly TRBD1 (5 bases). The germline V gene has CDR1 LGHNA and CDR2 YSLEER. V was shortened by 0 bases and J by 1 base, with 12 bases between the two germline ends. The CDR3 length is 16 residues. CDR3 amino acids: CASSQEWGRGNTEAFF. The DNA of the CDR3 is TGCGCCAGCAGCCAAGAGTGGGGGAGAGGGAACACTGAAGCTTTCTTT.

This clonotype appeared a few times. The J gene is TRBJ2-7, the V gene TRBV6-1; possibly TRBD1 for D (6 bases). The germline gives CDR1 MNHNS, CDR2 SASEGT. The CDR3 sequence is 13 residues long. CDR3 nucleotide sequence: TGTGCGGCCGGTGGAGTAGGGGGCTACGAGCAGTACTTC. Amino acid sequence: CAAGGVGGYEQYF.

The chain uses TRBV10-3 and TRBJ1-5; 8 bases are shared with TRBD1. The CDR3 totals 14 residues. Per the germline V gene, CDR1 is ENHRY and CDR2 is SYGVKD. The V segment lost 4 bases and the J segment 4 bases; nucleotides outside the gene matches: 3. CDR3 DNA: TGTGCCATCAGTGGGGACAGGAATAATCAGCCCCAGCATTTT. This translates into CAISGDRNNQPQHF.

This clonotype has only a few counts. The junction departs from the called germline gene at one end, perhaps through a read error. V gene TRBV5-6 combines with J gene TRBJ2-1; TRBD2 matches at 9 bases. Germline lookup yields CDR1 SGHDT and CDR2 YYEEEE. CDR3 size: 16 residues. CDR3 amino acids: CASSPEGGRAYNEQFF. CDR3 nucleotides: TGTGCCAGCAGCCCGGAAGGCGGGAGGGCCTATAATGAGCAGTTCTTC.

This clonotype came up a few times. The chain recombines TRBV7-9 with TRBJ2-2; 10 nucleotides agree with TRBD1. The V segment lost 5 bases and the J segment 5 bases; nucleotides outside the gene matches: 5. This CDR3 contains 15 residues. Per the germline V gene, CDR1 is SEHNR and CDR2 is FQNEAQ (reference sequence). CDR3 sequence: CASSPDRGRTGELFF. Written as DNA, the CDR3 is TGTGCCAGCAGCCCAGACAGGGGGCGGACCGGGGAGCTGTTTTTT. The whole variable domain, filled in from reference TRBV7-9 and TRBJ2-2, reads DTGVSQNPRHKITKRGQNVTFRCDPISEHNRLYWYRQTLGQGPEFLTYFQNEAQLEKSRLLSDRFSAERPKGSFSTLEIQRTEQGDSAMYLCASSPDRGRTGELFFGEGSRLTVL.

CDR3 loop: CASSSDSFLNTEAFF. CDR3 in DNA: TGTGCCAGCAGCTCGGACAGCTTTCTGAACACTGAAGCTTTCTTT. This chain uses TRBV7-9 with TRBJ1-1; possibly TRBD1 for D (6 bases). The V end lost 4 bases, the J end lost 0 bases, and 12 bases lay between the germline ends. This CDR3 region has 15 residues. CDR1 is SEHNR, CDR2 FQNEAQ, per germline (reference sequence).

This clonotype was detected only a few times. The chain links TRBV6-2 or TRBV6-3 to TRBJ2-1, with D possibly TRBD2 on 7 matching bases. Germline CDR1 reads MNHEY; CDR2 reads SVGEGT. This CDR3 region has 19 residues. The ends were cut back, 6 bases at V and 8 bases at J, with 32 bases in the middle. CDR3 amino acids: CASSSPGGWGDPPRDEQFF. Here the CDR3 DNA reads TGTGCCAGCAGCTCCCCGGGGGGCTGGGGGGACCCCCCTCGGGATGAGCAGTTCTTC.

V and J are TRBV29-1 and TRBJ2-1; TRBD2 aligns across 11 bases. J was trimmed by 5 bases and V by 6 bases; bases with no gene match: 12. Germline V gene sequence: CDR1 SQVTM, CDR2 ANQGSEA. CDR3 length: 16 amino acids. CDR3 bases: TGCAGCGTATACGGACTAGCGGGTGCCGTGGACAATGAGCAGTTCTTC. It specifies CSVYGLAGAVDNEQFF.

In its sample, this clonotype was seen a few times. The rearrangement uses TRBV15 and TRBJ2-7, with D uncertain. Germline lookup yields CDR1 LNHNV and CDR2 YYDKDF (reference sequence). This CDR3 is built from 13 residues. Trimming took 0 bases from V and 5 from J, leaving 8 bases between them. CDR3 DNA sequence: TGTGCCACCAGCAGAGATCTGGGCCACGAGCAGTACTTC. Translating it yields CATSRDLGHEQYF.